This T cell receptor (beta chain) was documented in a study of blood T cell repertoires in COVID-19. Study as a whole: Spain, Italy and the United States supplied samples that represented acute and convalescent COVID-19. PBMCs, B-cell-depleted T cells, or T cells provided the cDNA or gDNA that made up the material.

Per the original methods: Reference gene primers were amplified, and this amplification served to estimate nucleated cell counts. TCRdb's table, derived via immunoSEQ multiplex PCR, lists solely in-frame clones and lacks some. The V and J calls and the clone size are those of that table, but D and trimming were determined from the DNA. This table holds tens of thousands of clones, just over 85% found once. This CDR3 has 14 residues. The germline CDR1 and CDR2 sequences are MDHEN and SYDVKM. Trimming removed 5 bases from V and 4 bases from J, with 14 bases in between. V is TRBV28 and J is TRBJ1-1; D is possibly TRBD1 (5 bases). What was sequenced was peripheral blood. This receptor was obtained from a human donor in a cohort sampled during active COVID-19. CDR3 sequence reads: CASSVTAVSTEAFF. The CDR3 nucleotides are TGTGCCAGCAGTGTGACAGCAGTGTCCACTGAAGCTTTCTTT.